The 12 T cell receptor beta chains given below trace back to one sample, sequenced in a study of T cell responses to AZD1222 COVID-19 vaccine. Sequencing used immunoSEQ multiplex PCR; TCRdb keeps in-frame clones, though not all of them. This sample has about 120,000 clones, with about nine tenths found just once. Sequencing used peripheral blood, obtained on day 0 of AZD1222 vaccination. These receptor sequences come from an adult in good health.

The chain combines TRBV29-1 with TRBJ2-7, with D unresolved. The length of the CDR3 is 13 residues. The V and J ends lost 0 bases and 0 bases respectively, with 6 bases between them. The germline gives CDR1 SQVTM, CDR2 ANQGSEA. Written as DNA, the CDR3 is TGCAGCGTTGAAGAGAGGAGCTCCTACGAGCAGTACTTC. This gives the protein CSVEERSSYEQYF.

The chain joins TRBV28 to TRBJ1-2, with 7 bases lining up with TRBD1. Germline V lookup: CDR1 MDHEN, CDR2 SYDVKM. The CDR3 runs to 12 residues. The V and J ends lost 6 bases and 4 bases, in that order; junction bases with no gene match: 2. The CDR3 DNA follows: TGTGCCAGCAGCGGGACAGCCTATGGCTACACCTTC. This sequence encodes CASSGTAYGYTF.

The chain recombines TRBV2 with TRBJ1-2; TRBD1 matches 8 bases. The V gene's germline CDR1 is SNHLY and CDR2 FYNNEI. The trim removed 6 bases at V and 7 bases at J, leaving 7 bases unmatched. The CDR3 is 13 amino acids. CDR3 sequence (DNA): TGTGCCAGCAGACCCGGGACAGGCGCTGGCTACACCTTC. It encodes CASRPGTGAGYTF.

In the case of this clone: A read error may be the cause here, since a much bigger clone is one base away. The V call is TRBV27, the J call TRBJ2-7; 8 nucleotides line up with TRBD1. The CDR3 spans 11 residues. Germline values: CDR1 MNHEY, CDR2 SMNVEV (reference sequence). The V and J ends lost 8 bases and 7 bases, in that order; junction bases with no gene match: 4. CDR3 nucleotide sequence: TGTGCCAGCGGACAGGGAAAAGAGCAGTACTTC. It encodes CASGQGKEQYF.

This clone has only one observation. This chain connects TRBV3-1 (or the pseudogene TRBV3-2) to TRBJ1-3; the match to TRBD1 covers 8 bases. Trimming at V came to 4 bases and at J to 3 bases, leaving 5 bases not matched to a gene. The V gene's germline CDR1 is LGHDT and CDR2 YNNKEL (reference sequence). The CDR3 totals 15 residues. This CDR3 reads CASSRTTGVGNTIYF. In nucleotides, the CDR3 is TGTGCCAGCAGCCGAACGACAGGGGTTGGAAACACCATATATTTT.

V gene TRBV7-2 combines with J gene TRBJ1-3; maybe TRBD1 (5 bases). Trimming shortened V by 10 bases and J by 1 base, and 14 bases separated the two germline ends. Germline V gene lookup returns CDR1 SGHTA and CDR2 FQGNSA. This CDR3 spans 14 amino acids. The CDR3 region has the DNA TGTGCCACCATCCCGGGGGGGTCTGGAAACACCATATATTTT. It codes for CATIPGGSGNTIYF.

The genes are TRBV3-1 (or the pseudogene TRBV3-2) and TRBJ1-2; no clear D gene. Trimming took off 2 bases at V and 2 bases at J, with 6 bases between the two ends. Germline V gives CDR1 LGHDT, CDR2 YNNKEL (reference sequence). This CDR3 contains 13 residues. The DNA for the CDR3 is TGTGCCAGCAGCCAAAGTGGGAACTATGGCTACACCTTC. Protein sequence: CASSQSGNYGYTF.

This chain links TRBV10-3 with TRBJ2-7; 9 bases map to TRBD1. J lost 4 bases, V lost 3 bases, and 22 bases had no gene match. Germline V lookup: CDR1 ENHRY, CDR2 SYGVKD. The CDR3 is 20 amino acids. The CDR3 loop reads CAISDPTTGTGREKGYEQYF. CDR3 nucleotides: TGTGCCATCAGTGACCCCACCACCGGGACAGGGCGAGAAAAAGGTTACGAGCAGTACTTC.

The chain couples TRBV9 to TRBJ1-6; D gene uncertain. This CDR3 is 15 amino acids long. The germline V gene encodes CDR1 SGDLS and CDR2 YYNGEE. Deletions cut 0 bases from V and 7 bases from J, with 11 bases between. The CDR3 protein is CASSVGSTRNSPLHF. The CDR3 DNA reads as TGTGCCAGCAGCGTAGGGTCGACCAGGAATTCACCCCTCCACTTT.

This clone was seen a single time. The chain recombines TRBV7-9 with TRBJ2-1; D is possibly TRBD1 (5 bases). The CDR3 runs to 14 residues. Germline V gene data show CDR1 as SEHNR and CDR2 as FQNEAQ (reference sequence). The V gene lost 5 bases and the J gene lost 7 bases, with 15 bases spanning the gap. The CDR3, as DNA: TGTGCCAGCAGCCCAAGGACAAGGCCGAATGAGCAGTTCTTC. Residues: CASSPRTRPNEQFF.

V and J are TRBV19 and TRBJ2-7; a possible D gene is TRBD1 (5 bases). Between the trimmed V and J ends, which lost 5 bases and 5 bases, there was a span of 13 bases. Germline lookup yields CDR1 LNHDA and CDR2 SQIVND (reference sequence). This CDR3 region has 13 residues. The CDR3 sequence: CASSRQTPDEQYF. Here the CDR3 DNA reads TGTGCCAGTAGTCGACAGACCCCGGACGAGCAGTACTTC.

The chain uses TRBV13 and TRBJ1-1; 7 nucleotides agree with TRBD1. Germline V gives CDR1 PRHDT, CDR2 FYEKMQ (reference sequence). The junction had 8 bases not matched to a gene; V was cut back by 3 bases and J by 4 bases. This CDR3 spans 15 amino acids. The CDR3 nucleotides read TGTGCCAGCAGCTTCTCAGACAGGGATGGCACTGAAGCTTTCTTT. This gives the protein CASSFSDRDGTEAFF.